Shown below are 16 T cell receptor beta chains from a single sample sequenced in a study of early T cells in non-severe SARS-CoV-2 infection. TCRdb re-called the 5' RACE reads through MiXCR, storing one row per CDR3 protein. Of under 30,000 distinct CDR3 sequences in the sample, around 4% are singletons; the top ten hold more than 15%. The specimen sequenced was whole blood. Every receptor here comes from an adult who was a healthcare worker with PCR-confirmed SARS-CoV-2 infection or an uninfected control (not recorded which).

This clonotype has ten or more counts. The V call is TRBV2, the J call TRBJ2-3; perhaps TRBD2 as D (6 bases). This CDR3 spans 15 amino acids. Trimming pared 8 bases from V and 4 bases from J, leaving 19 bases between. Per germline, CDR1 SNHLY and CDR2 FYNNEI. DNA of the CDR3: TGTGCCAGCCAGACCCTACTAGCCCTTCCAGATACGCAGTATTTT. This translates into CASQTLLALPDTQYF.

This chain joins TRBV7-2 and TRBJ2-3, with 13 nucleotides matching TRBD2. Germline lookup yields CDR1 SGHTA and CDR2 FQGNSA. V shed 1 base and J 7 bases; nucleotides not matched to a gene: 2. CDR3 length: 15 amino acids. In nucleotides, the CDR3 is TGTGCCAGCAGCTTAGGACTAGCGGGGGGAAATACGCAGTATTTT. This encodes CASSLGLAGGNTQYF.

In this sample, this clonotype is medium-sized. The gene calls are TRBV7-2 and TRBJ2-1; 7 nucleotides match TRBD1. This CDR3 is built from 15 residues. Germline CDR1 SGHTA, CDR2 FQGNSA. J gave up 6 bases and V 5 bases, and 10 bases lay outside the gene matches. CDR3 amino acids: CASSPDRAGGNEQFF. The CDR3 DNA follows: TGTGCCAGCAGCCCTGATCGGGCAGGGGGCAATGAGCAGTTCTTC. The full variable domain, its missing parts supplied by reference TRBV7-2 and TRBJ2-1, is GAGVSQSPSNKVTEKGKDVELRCDPISGHTALYWYRQSLGQGLEFLIYFQGNSAPDKSGLPSDRFSAERTGGSVSTLTIQRTQQEDSAVYLCASSPDRAGGNEQFFGPGTRLTVL.

The rearrangement joins TRBV20-1 to TRBJ2-7, with 10 bases matching TRBD2. The CDR3 sequence is 15 residues long. V gave up 2 bases and J gave up 3 bases; unmatched junction bases: 7. Germline V gene lookup returns CDR1 DFQATT and CDR2 SNEGSKA (reference sequence). The CDR3 nucleotides are TGCAGTGCTAGACGACCTAGCGGGAGTAACTACGAGCAGTACTTC. Protein: CSARRPSGSNYEQYF.

This clonotype was counted at least ten times. This sequence joins TRBV11-2 and TRBJ2-1, with 7 bases identical to TRBD1. V lost 0 bases and J lost 11; bases outside the gene matches: 10. This CDR3 is built from 15 residues. The V gene's germline CDR1 is SGHAT and CDR2 FQNNGV. The DNA of the CDR3 is TGTGCCAGCAGCTTAGATCCGGGGACAGTTGCTAAGCAGTTCTTC. It yields the protein CASSLDPGTVAKQFF.

This clonotype was detected ten times or more. This chain uses TRBV2 with TRBJ1-1, with D unresolved. The CDR3 has 14 residues. The germline V gene encodes CDR1 SNHLY and CDR2 FYNNEI. V lost 6 bases and J lost 5, with 16 bases in between. Written as DNA, the CDR3 is TGTGCCAGCAGGCCAGTCGTGGTGGGAACTGAAGCTTTCTTT. It translates to CASRPVVVGTEAFF.

V usage is TRBV20-1 and J usage is TRBJ1-2, with D possibly matching TRBD1 (5 bases). CDR3 length equals 13 residues. With 6 bases removed from V and 2 bases from J, the gap between germline ends came to 13 bases. Germline lookup yields CDR1 DFQATT and CDR2 SNEGSKA (reference sequence). CDR3 bases: TGCAGTGCCCCAGGGCCACTGAACTATGGCTACACCTTC. Protein: CSAPGPLNYGYTF.

This clonotype appeared many times. The chain employs TRBV6-5 and TRBJ1-6; 9 positions match TRBD1. Trimming took 2 bases from V and 10 from J; bases not matched to a gene: 3. Germline CDR1 and CDR2: MNHEY and SVGAGI. The length of the CDR3 is 14 residues. Here the CDR3 reads CASSYRTGASPLHF. The CDR3 DNA sequence: TGTGCCAGCAGTTACCGGACAGGGGCCTCACCCCTCCACTTT.

This rearrangement joins TRBV5-1 to TRBJ2-1; D gene unclear. V was pared by 2 bases and J by 0 bases, with 9 bases between. The germline CDR1 and CDR2 sequences are SGHRS and YFSETQ. The CDR3 length is 15 residues. CDR3: CASSLRASSYNEQFF. Written as DNA, the CDR3 is TGCGCCAGCAGCTTACGTGCTAGCTCCTACAATGAGCAGTTCTTC. The variable domain in full, completed from reference TRBV5-1 and TRBJ2-1, reads KAGVTQTPRYLIKTRGQQVTLSCSPISGHRSVSWYQQTPGQGLQFLFEYFSETQRNKGNFPGRFSGRQFSNSRSEMNVSTLELGDSALYLCASSLRASSYNEQFFGPGTRLTVL.

This chain links TRBV5-1 with TRBJ1-5; D remains ambiguous. The CDR3 length is 14 residues. Germline V gene data show CDR1 as SGHRS and CDR2 as YFSETQ. V lost 0 bases to trimming and J lost 3 bases, with 7 bases between them. This CDR3 is CASSLDSFNQPQHF. The CDR3 DNA reads TGCGCCAGCAGCTTGGACAGCTTCAATCAGCCCCAGCATTTT.

This clonotype was seen at least ten times. V and J are TRBV4-3 and TRBJ2-1, with 7 bases identical to TRBD1. The J segment lost 9 bases and the V segment lost 4 bases, leaving 12 bases of the junction unmatched. The germline V gene encodes CDR1 LGHNA and CDR2 YSLEER. The CDR3 runs 15 residues. The CDR3, as DNA: TGCGCCAGCAGCCCCGTAAGAGGGCACAGGGGTGAGCAGTTCTTC. Translated: CASSPVRGHRGEQFF.

This clonotype has ten or more counts. V gene TRBV28 combines with J gene TRBJ1-5; D is uncertain. V dropped 4 bases and J dropped 4 bases, with 11 bases sitting between them. CDR1 is MDHEN, CDR2 SYDVKM, per germline. The CDR3 contains 14 residues. The chain's CDR3 is CASSSRLTNQPQHF. The DNA of the CDR3 is TGTGCCAGCAGTTCTCGGTTAACTAATCAGCCCCAGCATTTT.

This clonotype was seen only a few times. The chain combines TRBV11-2 with TRBJ1-6, with 9 bases matching TRBD1. The junction had 4 bases not matched to a gene; V was cut back by 4 bases and J by 9 bases. CDR3 length equals 14 residues. CDR1 is SGHAT and CDR2 is FQNNGV in the germline V gene. DNA for the CDR3: TGTGCCAGCAGCTCCGGGACAGGGCCTTCACCCCTCCACTTT. Residues: CASSSGTGPSPLHF.

This clonotype was counted at least ten times. The chain combines TRBV28 with TRBJ2-5; the D gene is possibly TRBD2 (6 bases). V was pared by 2 bases and J by 5 bases, with 18 bases between. There are 16 residues in the CDR3. Germline V lookup: CDR1 MDHEN, CDR2 SYDVKM. The CDR3 spells CASSLGVTRKGETQYF. The CDR3 nucleotides are TGTGCCAGCAGTTTAGGGGTGACTAGGAAGGGGGAGACCCAGTACTTC.

The gene calls are TRBV27 and TRBJ2-7; D is uncertain. Germline V gene sequence: CDR1 MNHEY, CDR2 SMNVEV (reference sequence). The CDR3 extends over 15 amino acids. Trimming cost V 4 bases and J 2 bases, with 15 bases left between them. The CDR3 DNA is TGTGCCAGCAGTTCCCCCGGGCTCGCCCCCTACGAGCAGTACTTC. Translated: CASSSPGLAPYEQYF.

This clonotype has at least ten counts. Here the CDR3 DNA reads TGTGCCAGCAGCCAAGGCCTAGGGGACAGAGACTATGGCTACACCTTC. Protein: CASSQGLGDRDYGYTF. The genes are TRBV14 and TRBJ1-2, with 7 bases lining up with TRBD1. This CDR3 has 16 amino acids. V trimming: 1 base; J trimming: 3 bases; junction bases outside the gene matches: 8. Germline lookup yields CDR1 SGHDN and CDR2 FVKESK. Variable domain in full (rest from reference TRBV14 and TRBJ1-2): EAGVTQFPSHSVIEKGQTVTLRCDPISGHDNLYWYRRVMGKEIKFLLHFVKESKQDESGMPNNRFLAERTGGTYSTLKVQPAELEDSGVYFCASSQGLGDRDYGYTFGSGTRLTVV.